The entry below describes one T cell receptor beta chain. Its antigen is undetermined. This entry is derived from a study of cytomegalovirus exposure and HLA in healthy donors. Whole-study results and caveats: Being productive about 90% or about 30% of the time was typical of most TCR beta V segments in an earlier analysis. A few chains tied to CMV proved CMV antigen-specific in vitro.

V lost 4 bases, J lost 4 bases, and 2 bases stayed unmatched. This CDR3 spans 15 amino acids. Germline CDR1 reads SGHTA; CDR2 reads FQGTGA. Primers: 60 Vbeta forward and 13 Jbeta reverse. TCRdb's copy holds only in-frame clones and misses some; the assay was immunoSEQ multiplex PCR. The sample shows 75,000 or so clones, 50% to 80% of them seen only once. Material: PBMCs. The chain links TRBV7-3 to TRBJ2-1, with 12 bases fitting TRBD2. The sequence was obtained from a man aged 40-49 years in good health and CMV-seropositive. For the CDR3, the DNA is TGTGCCAGCAGCTGGACTAGCGGGGAGTACAATGAGCAGTTCTTC. It yields the protein CASSWTSGEYNEQFF.